The 23 T cell receptor beta chains below come from one sample, sequenced in a study of blood T cell repertoires in COVID-19. TCRdb's table, derived via immunoSEQ multiplex PCR, lists solely in-frame clones and lacks some. This sample has over 95,000 clones, with about 81% found just once. The sample was peripheral blood. Source of these receptors: a woman aged 55-70 years with acute or convalescent COVID-19.

This clone was counted once. The sample holds other DNA sequences that translate to the same CDR3. The rearrangement links TRBV7-2 to TRBJ2-1; 11 bases fit TRBD2. The germline V gene encodes CDR1 SGHTA and CDR2 FQGNSA. This CDR3 spans 15 amino acids. J was trimmed by 5 bases and V by 4 bases; bases with no gene match: 4. The CDR3 here is CASSSLAGGNNEQFF. The CDR3, as DNA: TGTGCCAGCAGCTCCTTAGCGGGGGGGAACAATGAGCAGTTCTTC.

The CDR3 DNA follows: TGTGCCAGCAGTTATGACAGGGGCGCCCATGGCTACACCTTC. It codes for CASSYDRGAHGYTF. The V gene is TRBV7-2, the J gene TRBJ1-2; the match to TRBD1 covers 8 bases. CDR3 length equals 14 residues. Germline CDR1 and CDR2: SGHTA and FQGNSA. Trimming at V came to 6 bases and at J to 6 bases, leaving 9 bases not matched to a gene.

The chain carries TRBV6-1 and TRBJ1-6; 9 bases line up with TRBD1. V lost 3 bases, J lost 10 bases, and 7 bases stayed unmatched. The CDR3 totals 15 residues. CDR1 is MNHNS, CDR2 SASEGT, per germline. CDR3 amino acids: CASSEEGQGLSPLHF. The DNA for the CDR3 is TGTGCCAGCAGTGAGGAGGGACAGGGATTATCACCCCTCCACTTT.

The J gene is TRBJ2-3, the V gene TRBV5-1, with TRBD2 identical over 11 bases. The germline V gene has CDR1 SGHRS and CDR2 YFSETQ. With V trimmed by 6 bases and J by 4 bases, 7 bases remained unmatched. The CDR3 contains 15 residues. The chain's CDR3 is CASKPTSGGSDTQYF. The CDR3 bases are TGCGCCAGCAAACCTACTAGCGGGGGTTCAGATACGCAGTATTTT.

This chain connects TRBV5-6 to TRBJ1-5; the D is unclear. The CDR3 length is 14 residues. Looked up from germline, CDR1 is SGHDT and CDR2 is YYEEEE. Between the trimmed V and J ends, which lost 4 bases and 5 bases, there was a span of 13 bases. CDR3 region: CASSRAWEDQPQHF. Here the CDR3 DNA reads TGTGCCAGCAGCCGGGCCTGGGAGGATCAGCCCCAGCATTTT.

The chain employs TRBV10-3 and TRBJ1-5; tentative D call: TRBD1 (5 bases). CDR3 length equals 16 residues. Germline loops: CDR1 ENHRY, CDR2 SYGVKD. V was cut by 4 bases and J by 4 bases, with 17 bases left in between. CDR3 bases: TGTGCCATCAGTGTGGCAGGGAACCCGCCTAATCAGCCCCAGCATTTT. It is translated as CAISVAGNPPNQPQHF.

The chain couples TRBV11-2 to TRBJ2-1; possibly TRBD2 for D (7 bases). This CDR3 is built from 15 residues. Germline V gene lookup returns CDR1 SGHAT and CDR2 FQNNGV. The V gene lost 3 bases and the J gene lost 5 bases, with 14 bases spanning the gap. For the CDR3, the DNA is TGTGCCAGCAGCTTGCGAGTAGGGGGGGACAATGAGCAGTTCTTC. It codes for CASSLRVGGDNEQFF. The full variable domain, rest sourced from reference TRBV11-2 and TRBJ2-1, is EAGVAQSPRYKIIEKRQSVAFWCNPISGHATLYWYQQILGQGPKLLIQFQNNGVVDDSQLPKDRFSAERLKGVDSTLKIQPAKLEDSAVYLCASSLRVGGDNEQFFGPGTRLTVL.

J is TRBJ1-2 and V is TRBV19; 7 bases map to TRBD1. V lost 5 bases to trimming and J lost 2 bases; unmatched junction nucleotides: 5. Germline CDR1 is LNHDA and CDR2 is SQIVND (reference sequence). The CDR3 runs 14 residues. In DNA, the CDR3 is TGTGCCAGTAGTGCCCAACAGGGGAACTATGGCTACACCTTC. It translates to CASSAQQGNYGYTF.

This clone was recorded a few times. The chain employs TRBV9 and TRBJ1-2; the D is unclear. Germline assignment: CDR1 SGDLS and CDR2 YYNGEE. Trimming took 4 bases from V and 1 from J, leaving 11 bases between them. CDR3 length: 14 amino acids. As DNA, the CDR3 is TGTGCCAGCAGCCAATCCGGGAATAACTATGGCTACACCTTC. The encoded protein is CASSQSGNNYGYTF.

This clone was detected only a few times. V usage is TRBV11-3 and J usage is TRBJ2-7; tentatively, D is TRBD2 (5 bases). The germline V and J ends were trimmed by 2 bases and 5 bases, with 7 bases remaining between them. The CDR3 length is 12 residues. The V gene's germline CDR1 is SGHNT and CDR2 YENEEA. CDR3 region: CASSLYGDEQYF. The CDR3 region has the DNA TGTGCCAGCAGCTTATACGGGGACGAGCAGTACTTC.

J is TRBJ2-1 and V is TRBV6-4; D might be TRBD1 (6 bases). The CDR3 contains 15 residues. Trimming pared 3 bases from V and 2 bases from J, leaving 11 bases between. CDR1 and CDR2 from the germline V gene are MRHNA and SNTAGT. CDR3 sequence (DNA): TGTGCCAGCAGTGAGGAACAGGGTGCCTACAATGAGCAGTTCTTC. Protein: CASSEEQGAYNEQFF.

The chain recombines TRBV12-3 or TRBV12-4 with TRBJ1-1; TRBD1 might be the D (6 bases). CDR3 length equals 13 residues. Trimming took 6 bases from V and 1 from J, leaving 9 bases between them. CDR3 protein: CASSKDRNTEAFF. The CDR3 bases are TGTGCCAGCAGCAAGGACAGGAACACTGAAGCTTTCTTT.

The chain combines TRBV6-5 with TRBJ2-7; 11 nucleotides agree with TRBD1. The germline V gene encodes CDR1 MNHEY and CDR2 SVGAGI. CDR3 length equals 16 residues. J was trimmed by 2 bases and V by 4 bases; bases with no gene match: 7. CDR3 coding DNA: TGTGCCAGCAGTTTACGACCGGGACAGGGGGCCTACGAGCAGTACTTC. This gives the protein CASSLRPGQGAYEQYF.

This chain links TRBV4-3 with TRBJ1-2; D remains ambiguous. Trimming took 1 base from V and 6 from J, leaving 12 bases between them. The CDR3 has 14 amino acids. Germline V lookup: CDR1 LGHNA, CDR2 YSLEER. The CDR3 protein is CASSQVAGSNGYTF. The CDR3 bases are TGCGCCAGCAGCCAAGTAGCCGGGAGCAATGGCTACACCTTC.

The chain carries TRBV2 and TRBJ2-1; tentative D call: TRBD2 (7 bases). CDR1 and CDR2 (germline): SNHLY, FYNNEI. The V and J ends lost 4 bases and 10 bases respectively, with 11 bases between them. This CDR3 has 12 residues. CDR3 in amino acids: CASSVRGGEQFF. The DNA for the CDR3 is TGTGCCAGCAGTGTACGCGGGGGCGAGCAGTTCTTC.

This clone was detected once. The V gene is TRBV6-5, the J gene TRBJ1-6, with a tentative D call TRBD1 (5 bases). This CDR3 is built from 13 residues. V was pared by 6 bases and J by 8 bases, with 11 bases between. The germline CDR1 and CDR2 sequences are MNHEY and SVGAGI. Here the CDR3 DNA reads TGTGCCAGCAGCTCAGGGCCGCATTCACCCCTCCACTTT. Protein product: CASSSGPHSPLHF.

V gene TRBV7-2 combines with J gene TRBJ1-1; no definite D call. Looked up from germline, CDR1 is SGHTA and CDR2 is FQGNSA. The CDR3 contains 13 residues. V was clipped by 4 bases and J by 1 base, with 7 bases between them. In DNA, the CDR3 is TGTGCCAGCAGCTCTCGGGGGAACACTGAAGCTTTCTTT. Protein: CASSSRGNTEAFF. Full variable domain (rest looked up from reference TRBV7-2 and TRBJ1-1): GAGVSQSPSNKVTEKGKDVELRCDPISGHTALYWYRQSLGQGLEFLIYFQGNSAPDKSGLPSDRFSAERTGGSVSTLTIQRTQQEDSAVYLCASSSRGNTEAFFGQGTRLTVV.

This clone was seen only a few times. The chain has TRBV10-3 and TRBJ1-2; 9 bases match TRBD1. Trimming at V came to 5 bases and at J to 5 bases, leaving 3 bases not matched to a gene. The germline gives CDR1 ENHRY, CDR2 SYGVKD. The CDR3 runs to 13 residues. CDR3 residues: CAISRTGEYGYTF. Here the CDR3 DNA reads TGTGCCATCAGTCGGACAGGGGAATATGGCTACACCTTC.

This clone was detected many times. The chain couples TRBV4-3 to TRBJ2-1, with a possible D match to TRBD1 (6 bases). Germline values: CDR1 LGHNA, CDR2 YSLEER. This CDR3 contains 15 residues. Trimming took off 4 bases at V and 6 bases at J, with 16 bases between the two ends. In nucleotides, the CDR3 is TGCGCCAGCAGCCTAAAACAGGGAGAGGGCAATGAGCAGTTCTTC. Protein: CASSLKQGEGNEQFF.

The gene calls are TRBV6-5 and TRBJ1-3; a weak D match, TRBD1 (6 bases). CDR1 and CDR2 from the germline V gene are MNHEY and SVGAGI. The CDR3 spans 16 residues. Trimming left V 4 bases short and J 0 bases short, with 13 bases between. CDR3 protein: CASSFQKDSSGNTIYF. CDR3 nucleotides: TGTGCCAGCAGTTTCCAAAAGGACAGCTCTGGAAACACCATATATTTT.

CDR3 nucleotides: TGTGCCAGCAATCCAGTTACTAGCTCTGGAAACACCATATATTTT. Translating it yields CASNPVTSSGNTIYF. This chain connects TRBV28 to TRBJ1-3; D uncertain. Per the germline V gene, CDR1 is MDHEN and CDR2 is SYDVKM. V lost 7 bases and J lost 0, with 13 bases in between. The CDR3 extends over 15 amino acids.

The V and J genes are TRBV15 and TRBJ1-5; 8 nucleotides match TRBD1. This CDR3 region has 14 residues. Losses at the gene ends were 1 base for V and 7 bases for J; bases not matched to a gene: 3. Germline values: CDR1 LNHNV, CDR2 YYDKDF (reference sequence). CDR3 sequence reads: CATSRVAGGQPQHF. The CDR3 bases are TGTGCCACCAGCAGAGTTGCAGGGGGCCAGCCCCAGCATTTT.

V gene TRBV11-1 combines with J gene TRBJ2-4; maybe TRBD2 (5 bases). The germline V gene encodes CDR1 SGHAT and CDR2 FQDESV (reference sequence). The CDR3 has 13 amino acids. V shed 8 bases and J shed 7 bases, with 15 bases lying between them. CDR3 in amino acids: CASSAEVSNIQYF. In nucleotides, the CDR3 is TGTGCCAGCTCCGCGGAGGTCTCCAACATTCAGTACTTC.